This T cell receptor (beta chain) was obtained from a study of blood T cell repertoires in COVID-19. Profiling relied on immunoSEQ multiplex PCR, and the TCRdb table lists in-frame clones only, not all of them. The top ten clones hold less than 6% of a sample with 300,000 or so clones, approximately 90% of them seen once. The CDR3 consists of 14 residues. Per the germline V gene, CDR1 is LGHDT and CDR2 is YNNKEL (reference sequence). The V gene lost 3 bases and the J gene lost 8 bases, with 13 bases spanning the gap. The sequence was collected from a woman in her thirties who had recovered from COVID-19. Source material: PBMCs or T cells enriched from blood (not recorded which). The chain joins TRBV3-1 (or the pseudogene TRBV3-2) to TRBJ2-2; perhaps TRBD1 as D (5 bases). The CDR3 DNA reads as TGTGCCAGCAGCCAGTTGACAGTTGGAGGGGAGCTGTTTTTT. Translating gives CASSQLTVGGELFF.